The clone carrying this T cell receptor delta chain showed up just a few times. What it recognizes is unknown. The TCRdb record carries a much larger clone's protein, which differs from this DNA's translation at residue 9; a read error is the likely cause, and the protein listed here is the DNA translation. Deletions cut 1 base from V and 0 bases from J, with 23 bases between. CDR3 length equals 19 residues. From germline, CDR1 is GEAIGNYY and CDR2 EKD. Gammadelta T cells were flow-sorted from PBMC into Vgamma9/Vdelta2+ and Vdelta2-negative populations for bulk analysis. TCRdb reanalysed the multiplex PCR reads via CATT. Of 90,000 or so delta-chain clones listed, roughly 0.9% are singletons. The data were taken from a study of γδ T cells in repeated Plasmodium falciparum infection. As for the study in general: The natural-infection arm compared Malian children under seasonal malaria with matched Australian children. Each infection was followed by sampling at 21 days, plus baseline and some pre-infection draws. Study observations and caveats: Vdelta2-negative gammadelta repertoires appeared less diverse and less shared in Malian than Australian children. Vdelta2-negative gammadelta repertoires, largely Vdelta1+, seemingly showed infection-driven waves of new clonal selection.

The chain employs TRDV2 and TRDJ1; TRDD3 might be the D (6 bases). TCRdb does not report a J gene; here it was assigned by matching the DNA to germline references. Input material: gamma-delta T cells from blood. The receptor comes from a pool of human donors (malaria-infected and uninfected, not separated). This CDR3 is CACDTISTRGFIYTDKLIF. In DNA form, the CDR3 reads TGTGCCTGTGACACGATTAGTACTAGGGGATTTATATACACCGATAAACTCATCTTT.